The rows below give T cell receptor beta chains drawn from one sample of a study of cytomegalovirus exposure and HLA in healthy donors. Sequencing used immunoSEQ multiplex PCR; TCRdb keeps in-frame clones, though not all of them. The sample lists roughly 190,000 clones, around 78% occurring once. Input material: PBMCs. The receptor source for this set is a woman in her 30s in good health and CMV-seropositive. CDR3s leave out the opening cysteine and the closing phenylalanine or tryptophan. A row's size may be missing; if present it is once, few, many or a size class.

CDR3,size,V
SATGRRNTEAF,-,TRBV29-1
ASSLTGGLYGYT,-,TRBV19
ASSYRSNQPQH,once,TRBV6-5
ASSEVGQGPNQPQH,-,TRBV2
SSSRPRGGDTGELF,once,TRBV7-9
ASSTGTGRDQPQH,-,TRBV28
ASSQPITSRDTPYNEQF,-,TRBV4-1
ASSLEGVGREQY,once,TRBV5-4
ASSSLDRLNTEAF,-,TRBV28
ASSEGRGSETQY,-,TRBV2
ASKEGREIDEQY,-,TRBV6-1
ASSIGLGVTGELF,-,TRBV19
ASSQAPTGGRNYEQY,-,TRBV4-3
ASSIGGSPLH,-,TRBV11-2
ASSFELAGYNEQF,-,TRBV7-3
SGLDSDNEKLF,-,TRBV29-1
ASNLDRGAEAF,-,TRBV6-1
ASSPDYFYEQY,-,TRBV7-2
SGDHRAAKNIQY,few,TRBV29-1
ASSIGFTDTQY,once,TRBV19
ASSQARRETQY,few,TRBV4-2
ASSKDDRRGPRNTEAF,once,TRBV21-1
ASSLGLAGDREQY,once,TRBV5-6
ASSQDIEQAGEFYNEQF,few,TRBV4-1
ASSSLAGPPDTQY,-,TRBV5-1
ASSSRGGGANTGELF,-,TRBV7-9
ASSYSRAETQY,-,TRBV6-5
ACGSSYEQY,-,TRBV30
ASRTTSSSYEQY,few,TRBV28
ASSLRQGYGYT,-,TRBV11-2
AWSVLQGLAGLFPPDTQY,-,TRBV30
ASSSLTGGLLEAF,once,TRBV6-5
ASSQDLSANEKLF,few,TRBV14
ASRTLGIGGETTNEKLF,few,TRBV27
ASSLTGDITYEQY,once,TRBV11-2
ASSTPWQGGYNEQF,-,TRBV19
ASSQVRETGEQF,few,TRBV4-1
ASSLEGDEKLF,-,TRBV7-2
ASSLVRGPRLVF,once,TRBV11-2
ASGTIRTGNQPQH,few,TRBV28
ASSLRGAGVATDTQY,-,TRBV7-2
ASTGQQDTQY,once,TRBV6-7